This record concerns one TCR beta chain sequence. Its antigen remains unidentified. The sample belongs to a study of cytomegalovirus exposure and HLA in healthy donors. Overall study: From about 179 million T cells, an earlier analysis saw approximately 110 million unique TCR beta sequences.

PCR employed 60 Vbeta and 13 Jbeta primers. Only in-frame clones appear in the TCRdb table, and some are missing; sequencing was by immunoSEQ multiplex PCR. This table has some 150,000 clones, around nine tenths appearing once. This CDR3 is built from 13 residues. Per the germline V gene, CDR1 is SGHKS and CDR2 is YYEKEE (reference sequence). Trimming removed 0 bases from V and 6 bases from J, with 10 bases in between. Study outcomes and limitations: Researchers had no immune exposure information except CMV serostatus available. Several of the most significant clusters were apparently associated with common viral pathogens in a later analysis.

This clonotype was obtained from a woman in her twenties or thirties in good health and CMV-seronegative. The rearrangement links TRBV5-5 to TRBJ2-7; the D is unclear. The material sequenced was PBMCs. The CDR3, as DNA: TGTGCCAGCAGCTTGGCCATGGCCCTCGAGCAGTACTTC. Its protein is CASSLAMALEQYF.